Included here is one T cell receptor (beta chain) sequence, with context. Its antigen is not known. The data stem from a study of somatic mutations in cytotoxic T cells in rheumatoid arthritis. Study-wide results and limits: A largest CD8+ clone above 20% of CD8+ cells occurred in about an eighth of the roughly 60 patients.

Profiling relied on immunoSEQ multiplex PCR, and the TCRdb table lists in-frame clones only, not all of them. The data contain some 20,000 clones, roughly 86% of them singletons. Trimming removed 1 base at V and 6 bases at J, with 13 bases between. The CDR3 is 15 residues long. Germline V lookup: CDR1 LGHNA, CDR2 YSLEER. The gene calls are TRBV4-3 and TRBJ1-3, with a weak D call TRBD1 (5 bases). The origin of this receptor is a woman aged 45-65 years in good health. The sequencing sample was made of CD8+ T cells sorted from blood. CDR3 sequence: CASSQVVGEENTIYF. The CDR3 DNA reads as TGCGCCAGCAGCCAAGTGGTAGGGGAGGAAAACACCATATATTTT.